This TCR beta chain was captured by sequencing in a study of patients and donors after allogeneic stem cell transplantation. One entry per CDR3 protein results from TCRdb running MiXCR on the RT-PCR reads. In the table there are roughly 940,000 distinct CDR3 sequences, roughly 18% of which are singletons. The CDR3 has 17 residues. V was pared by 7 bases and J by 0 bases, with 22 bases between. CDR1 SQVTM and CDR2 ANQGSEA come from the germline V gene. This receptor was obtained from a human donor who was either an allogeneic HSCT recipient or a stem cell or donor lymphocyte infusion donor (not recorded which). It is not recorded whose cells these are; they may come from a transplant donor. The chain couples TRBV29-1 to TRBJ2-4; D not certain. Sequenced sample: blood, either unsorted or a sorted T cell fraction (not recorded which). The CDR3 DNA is TGCAGCGCCCGCCGGGTTATGACCGAAAAAGCCAAAAACATTCAGTACTTC. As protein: CSARRVMTEKAKNIQYF.